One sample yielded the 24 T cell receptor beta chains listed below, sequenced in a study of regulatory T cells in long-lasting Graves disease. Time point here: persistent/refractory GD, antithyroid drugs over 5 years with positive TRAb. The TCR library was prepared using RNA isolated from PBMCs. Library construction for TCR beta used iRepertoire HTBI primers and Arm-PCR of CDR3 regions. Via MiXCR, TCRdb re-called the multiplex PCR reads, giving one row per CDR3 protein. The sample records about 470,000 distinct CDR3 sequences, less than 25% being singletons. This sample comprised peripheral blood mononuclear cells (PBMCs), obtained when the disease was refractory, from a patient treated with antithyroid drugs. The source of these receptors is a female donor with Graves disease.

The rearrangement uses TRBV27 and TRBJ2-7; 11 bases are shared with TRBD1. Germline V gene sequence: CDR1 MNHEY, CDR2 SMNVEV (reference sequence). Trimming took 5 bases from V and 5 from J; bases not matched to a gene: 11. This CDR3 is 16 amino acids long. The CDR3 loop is CASSPRTGGGYNEQYF. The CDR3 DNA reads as TGTGCCAGCAGTCCTCGGACAGGGGGCGGTTACAACGAGCAGTACTTC.

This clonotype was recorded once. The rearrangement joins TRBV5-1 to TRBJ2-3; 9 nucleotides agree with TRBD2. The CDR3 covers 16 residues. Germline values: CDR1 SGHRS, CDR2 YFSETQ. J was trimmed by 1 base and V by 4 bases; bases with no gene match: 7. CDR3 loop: CASSGGGGTGTDTQYF. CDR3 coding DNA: TGCGCCAGCAGCGGCGGGGGGGGTACGGGCACAGATACGCAGTATTTT.

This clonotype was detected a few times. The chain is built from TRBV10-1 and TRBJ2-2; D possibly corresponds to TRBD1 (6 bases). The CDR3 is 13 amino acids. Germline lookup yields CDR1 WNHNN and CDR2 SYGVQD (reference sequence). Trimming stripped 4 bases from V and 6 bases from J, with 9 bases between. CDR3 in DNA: TGCGCCAGCAGTGCGACAGGCCCCGGGGAGCTGTTTTTT. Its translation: CASSATGPGELFF.

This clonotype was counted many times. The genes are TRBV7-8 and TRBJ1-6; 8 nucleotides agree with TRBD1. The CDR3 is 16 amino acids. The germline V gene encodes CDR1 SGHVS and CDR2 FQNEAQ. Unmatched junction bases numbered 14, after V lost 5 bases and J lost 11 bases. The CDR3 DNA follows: TGTGCCAGCAGCAGAGCCTCGACAGGGGCGAGGGCACCCCTCCACTTT. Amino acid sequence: CASSRASTGARAPLHF. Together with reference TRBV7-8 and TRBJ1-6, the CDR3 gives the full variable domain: GAGVSQSPRYKVAKRGQDVALRCDPISGHVSLFWYQQALGQGPEFLTYFQNEAQLDKSGLPSDRFFAERPEGSVSTLKIQRTQQEDSAVYLCASSRASTGARAPLHFGNGTRLTVT.

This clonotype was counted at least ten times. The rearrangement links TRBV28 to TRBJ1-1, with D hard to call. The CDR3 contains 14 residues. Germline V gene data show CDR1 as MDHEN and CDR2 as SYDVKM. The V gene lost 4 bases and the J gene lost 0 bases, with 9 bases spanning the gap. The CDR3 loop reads CASSSSGMNTEAFF. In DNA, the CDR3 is TGTGCCAGCAGTTCAAGTGGGATGAACACTGAAGCTTTCTTT. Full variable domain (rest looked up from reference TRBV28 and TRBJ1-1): DVKVTQSSRYLVKRTGEKVFLECVQDMDHENMFWYRQDPGLGLRLIYFSYDVKMKEKGDIPEGYSVSREKKERFSLILESASTNQTSMYLCASSSSGMNTEAFFGQGTRLTVV.

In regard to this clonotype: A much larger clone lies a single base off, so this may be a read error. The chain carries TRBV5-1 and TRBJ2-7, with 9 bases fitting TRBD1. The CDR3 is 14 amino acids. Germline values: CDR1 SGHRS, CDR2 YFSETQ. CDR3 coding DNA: TGTGCCAGCAGCACAACAGGGGGCGGGTACGTGCAGTACTTC. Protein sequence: CASSTTGGGYVQYF.

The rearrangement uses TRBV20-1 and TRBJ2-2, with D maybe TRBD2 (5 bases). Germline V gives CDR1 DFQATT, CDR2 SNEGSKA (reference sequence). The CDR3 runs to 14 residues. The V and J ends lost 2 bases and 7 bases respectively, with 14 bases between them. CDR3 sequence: CSARPSSIGGELFF. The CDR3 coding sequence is TGCAGTGCTAGACCCTCTAGCATTGGCGGGGAGCTGTTTTTT.

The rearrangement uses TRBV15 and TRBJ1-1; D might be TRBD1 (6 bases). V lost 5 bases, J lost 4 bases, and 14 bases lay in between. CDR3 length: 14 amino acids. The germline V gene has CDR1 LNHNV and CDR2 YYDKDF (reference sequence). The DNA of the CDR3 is TGTGCCACCAGCCGCGGTGGGGGCGGCACTGAAGCTTTCTTT. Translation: CATSRGGGGTEAFF.

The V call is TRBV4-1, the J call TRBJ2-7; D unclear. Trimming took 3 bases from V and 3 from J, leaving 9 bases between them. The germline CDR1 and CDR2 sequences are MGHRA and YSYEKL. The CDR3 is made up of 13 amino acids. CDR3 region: CASSQTRHYEQYF. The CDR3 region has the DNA TGCGCCAGCAGCCAGACAAGACACTACGAGCAGTACTTC.

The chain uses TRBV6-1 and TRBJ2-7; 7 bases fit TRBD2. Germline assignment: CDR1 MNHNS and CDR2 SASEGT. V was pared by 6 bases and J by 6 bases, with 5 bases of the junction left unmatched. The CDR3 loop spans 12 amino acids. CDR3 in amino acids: CASSRGGTEQYF. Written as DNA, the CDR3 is TGTGCCAGCAGCCGCGGGGGAACCGAGCAGTACTTC.

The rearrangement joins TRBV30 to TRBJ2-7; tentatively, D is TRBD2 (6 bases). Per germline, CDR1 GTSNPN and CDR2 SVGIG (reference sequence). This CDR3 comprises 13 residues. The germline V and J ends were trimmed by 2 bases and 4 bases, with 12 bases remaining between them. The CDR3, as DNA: TGTGCCTGGAGTCTGGGGACTGCTTACGAGCAGTACTTC. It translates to CAWSLGTAYEQYF.

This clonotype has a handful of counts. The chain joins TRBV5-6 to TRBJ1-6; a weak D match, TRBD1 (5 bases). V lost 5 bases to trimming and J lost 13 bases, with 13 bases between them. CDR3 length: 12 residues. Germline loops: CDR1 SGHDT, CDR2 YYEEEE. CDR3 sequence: CASRTQGGPLHF. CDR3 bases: TGTGCCAGCAGAACGCAGGGAGGCCCCCTCCACTTT.

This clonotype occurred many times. The DNA of the CDR3 is TGTGCCGCCCGCAGGGAGAACTATGGCTACACCTTC. Residues: CAARRENYGYTF. This sequence joins TRBV6-1 and TRBJ1-2; possibly TRBD1 for D (5 bases). Germline CDR1 reads MNHNS; CDR2 reads SASEGT. The ends were cut back, 11 bases at V and 2 bases at J, with 12 bases in the middle. This CDR3 has 12 amino acids.

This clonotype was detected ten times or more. The CDR3 sequence: CASSLTSIEGETQYF. CDR3 bases: TGTGCCAGCAGTTTGACATCTATAGAGGGGGAGACCCAGTACTTC. The chain has TRBV6-2 or TRBV6-3 and TRBJ2-5; D may match TRBD1 or TRBD2 (5 bases each). In germline, CDR1 is MNHEY, CDR2 SVGEGT. The CDR3 contains 15 residues. The V end was cut by 4 bases, the J end by 5 bases, with 17 bases between.

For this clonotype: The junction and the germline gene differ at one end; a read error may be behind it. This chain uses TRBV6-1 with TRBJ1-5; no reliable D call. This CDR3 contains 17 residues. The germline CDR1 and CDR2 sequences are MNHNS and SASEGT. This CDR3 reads CVSSGGLNLYSNQPQHF. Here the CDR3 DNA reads TGTGTCAGCAGTGGAGGGTTGAATCTTTATAGCAATCAGCCCCAGCATTTT.

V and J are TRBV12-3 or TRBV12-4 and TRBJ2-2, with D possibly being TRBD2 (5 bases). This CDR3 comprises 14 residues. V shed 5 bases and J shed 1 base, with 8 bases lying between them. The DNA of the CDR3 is TGTGCCAGCAGTAACCGGGAGAACACCGGGGAGCTGTTTTTT. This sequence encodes CASSNRENTGELFF.

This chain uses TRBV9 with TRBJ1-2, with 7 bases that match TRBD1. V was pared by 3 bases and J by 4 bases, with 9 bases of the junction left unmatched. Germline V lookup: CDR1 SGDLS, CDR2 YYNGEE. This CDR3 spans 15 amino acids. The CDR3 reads CASSAGQDELYGYTF. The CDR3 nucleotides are TGTGCCAGCAGCGCCGGACAGGACGAGCTCTATGGCTACACCTTC. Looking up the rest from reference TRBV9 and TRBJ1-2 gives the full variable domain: DSGVTQTPKHLITATGQRVTLRCSPRSGDLSVYWYQQSLDQGLQFLIQYYNGEERAKGNILERFSAQQFPDLHSELNLSSLELGDSALYFCASSAGQDELYGYTFGSGTRLTVV.

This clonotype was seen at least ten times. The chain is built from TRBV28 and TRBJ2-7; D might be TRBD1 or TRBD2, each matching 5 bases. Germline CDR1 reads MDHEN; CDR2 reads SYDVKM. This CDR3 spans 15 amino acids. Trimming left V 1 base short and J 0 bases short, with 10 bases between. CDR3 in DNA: TGTGCCAGCAGTTTATTTGGGGACCGCTCCTACGAGCAGTACTTC. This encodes CASSLFGDRSYEQYF.

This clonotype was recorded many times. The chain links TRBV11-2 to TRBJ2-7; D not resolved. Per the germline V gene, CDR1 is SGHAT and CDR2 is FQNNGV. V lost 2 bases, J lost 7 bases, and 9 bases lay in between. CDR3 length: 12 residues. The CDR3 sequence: CASSLTGGEQYF. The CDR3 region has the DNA TGTGCCAGCAGCTTAACGGGTGGTGAGCAGTACTTC.

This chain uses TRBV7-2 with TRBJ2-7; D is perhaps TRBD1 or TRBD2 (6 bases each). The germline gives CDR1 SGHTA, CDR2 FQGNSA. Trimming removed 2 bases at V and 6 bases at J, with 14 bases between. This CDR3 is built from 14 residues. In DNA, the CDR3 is TGTGCCAGCAGCTTACTCTCCGGGGGCGGCGAGCAGTACTTC. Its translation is CASSLLSGGGEQYF.

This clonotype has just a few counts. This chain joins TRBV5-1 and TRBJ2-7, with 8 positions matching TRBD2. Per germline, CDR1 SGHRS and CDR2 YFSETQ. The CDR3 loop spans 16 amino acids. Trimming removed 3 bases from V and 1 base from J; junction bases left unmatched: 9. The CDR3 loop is CASSSAPSGSSYEQYF. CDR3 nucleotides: TGCGCCAGCAGCTCGGCACCTAGCGGGTCGTCCTACGAGCAGTACTTC.

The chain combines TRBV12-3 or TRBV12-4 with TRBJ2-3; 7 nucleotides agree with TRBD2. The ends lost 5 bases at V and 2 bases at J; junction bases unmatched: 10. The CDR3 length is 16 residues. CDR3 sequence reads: CASSPPSGLDTDTQYF. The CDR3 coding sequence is TGTGCCAGCAGTCCACCCTCAGGACTAGACACAGATACGCAGTATTTT.

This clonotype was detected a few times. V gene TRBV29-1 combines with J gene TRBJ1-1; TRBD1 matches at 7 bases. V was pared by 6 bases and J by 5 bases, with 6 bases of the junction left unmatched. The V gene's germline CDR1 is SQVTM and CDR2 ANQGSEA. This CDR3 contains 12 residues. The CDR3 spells CSVPGGVTEAFF. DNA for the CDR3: TGCAGCGTCCCAGGGGGAGTAACTGAAGCTTTCTTT. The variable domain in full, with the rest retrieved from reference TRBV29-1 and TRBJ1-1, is SAVISQKPSRDICQRGTSLTIQCQVDSQVTMMFWYRQQPGQSLTLIATANQGSEATYESGFVIDKFPISRPNLTFSTLTVSNMSPEDSSIYLCSVPGGVTEAFFGQGTRLTVV.

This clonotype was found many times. The CDR3 DNA reads TGTGCCTGGAGTGTACTGGGGGGTGTCGACGAGCAGTACTTC. As protein: CAWSVLGGVDEQYF. This chain joins TRBV30 and TRBJ2-7, with D possibly TRBD2 on 6 matching bases. The CDR3 is 14 amino acids. The V and J ends lost 0 bases and 5 bases respectively, with 14 bases between them. The germline gives CDR1 GTSNPN, CDR2 SVGIG (reference sequence).